The 26 T cell receptor beta chains below come from one sample, sequenced in a study of shared clonotypes between healthy human individuals. This table comes from immunoSEQ multiplex PCR, and its TCRdb copy is limited to in-frame clones, with some not included. The sample shows some 1 million clones, around four fifths of them seen only once. Sequenced input: memory CD4+ T cells sorted from blood. Subset described: CD45RA-negative fraction. Receptor source: a man aged 18 to 30 in good health.

The chain couples TRBV5-4 to TRBJ2-2, with TRBD1 identical over 9 bases. In germline, CDR1 is SGHNT, CDR2 YYREEE (reference sequence). The CDR3 consists of 16 residues. The ends lost 3 bases at V and 5 bases at J; junction bases unmatched: 8. CDR3 sequence: CASSSTGGPVTGELFF. The CDR3 DNA reads TGTGCCAGCAGCTCTACAGGGGGCCCTGTAACCGGGGAGCTGTTTTTT.

Worth noting for this clone: A single base is all that separates this from a far larger clone, so a read error is likely. The rearrangement links TRBV7-9 to TRBJ1-6, with 9 positions matching TRBD1. The CDR3 spans 17 residues. Germline values: CDR1 SEHNR, CDR2 FQNEAQ (reference sequence). V trimming: 5 bases; J trimming: 9 bases; junction bases outside the gene matches: 14. The CDR3 here is CASSIPGQGLLSSPLHF. DNA of the CDR3: TGTGCCAGCAGCATACCGGGACAGGGATTATTGAGTTCACCCCTCCACTTT.

The chain combines TRBV9 with TRBJ2-3, with a possible D match to TRBD2 (6 bases). The CDR3 has 17 amino acids. V was pared by 0 bases and J by 1 base, with 15 bases between. Germline CDR1 and CDR2: SGDLS and YYNGEE. The CDR3 DNA reads TGTGCCAGCAGCGTAGCTACTGCGGGCGGGGGCACAGATACGCAGTATTTT. It specifies CASSVATAGGGTDTQYF.

This chain joins TRBV2 and TRBJ2-1; 9 nucleotides align to TRBD2. CDR3 length: 15 residues. J lost 8 bases, V lost 4 bases, and 9 bases had no gene match. CDR1 and CDR2 (germline): SNHLY, FYNNEI. CDR3: CASSVRAGGNDEQFF. In nucleotides, the CDR3 is TGTGCCAGCAGTGTTAGGGCGGGGGGGAACGATGAGCAGTTCTTC.

The chain is built from TRBV27 and TRBJ1-2, with TRBD1 matching 11 bases. Losses at the gene ends were 4 bases for V and 4 bases for J; bases not matched to a gene: 8. CDR1 MNHEY and CDR2 SMNVEV come from the germline V gene (reference sequence). The CDR3 is 16 amino acids. The CDR3 region has the DNA TGTGCCAGCAGTTCTCGGACAGGGGGCCCTTCCTATGGCTACACCTTC. It yields the protein CASSSRTGGPSYGYTF.

The rearrangement uses TRBV6-5 and TRBJ1-5; TRBD1 matches at 9 bases. The germline V gene encodes CDR1 MNHEY and CDR2 SVGAGI. The CDR3 runs 16 residues. The trim removed 4 bases at V and 3 bases at J, leaving 7 bases unmatched. CDR3 residues: CASSLSGQGNNQPQHF. CDR3 nucleotides: TGTGCCAGCAGTTTATCAGGACAGGGGAACAATCAGCCCCAGCATTTT.

The DNA for the CDR3 is TGCGCCAGCAGCCCCGACAGGGGTGAGAACTATGGCTACACCTTC. Its protein product is CASSPDRGENYGYTF. V usage is TRBV5-1 and J usage is TRBJ1-2, with TRBD1 identical over 8 bases. Per the germline V gene, CDR1 is SGHRS and CDR2 is YFSETQ. The length of the CDR3 is 15 residues. V trimming: 4 bases; J trimming: 2 bases; junction bases outside the gene matches: 7.

The V gene is TRBV25-1, the J gene TRBJ2-7; D remains unclear. CDR1 and CDR2 (germline): MGHDK, SYGVNS. The CDR3 is made up of 11 amino acids. V was clipped by 6 bases and J by 3 bases, with 6 bases between them. CDR3 residues: CASSRGYEQYF. For the CDR3, the DNA is TGTGCCAGCAGCCGAGGCTACGAGCAGTACTTC.

A remark on this clone: Other DNA sequences within the sample encode an identical CDR3. This rearrangement joins TRBV5-4 to TRBJ1-6; D call uncertain. The V end was cut by 0 bases, the J end by 7 bases, with 11 bases between. The CDR3 is 15 residues long. Germline CDR1 SGHNT, CDR2 YYREEE (reference sequence). The CDR3 here is CASSLAGTGNSPLHF. The CDR3 DNA is TGTGCCAGCAGCTTGGCAGGAACGGGGAATTCACCCCTCCACTTT.

This clone came up a few times. This chain joins TRBV5-1 and TRBJ2-3, with 9 bases matching TRBD2. The CDR3 sequence is 17 residues long. From germline, CDR1 is SGHRS and CDR2 YFSETQ. Germline trimming cut 4 bases from V and 4 bases from J; bases unmatched to any gene: 13. The CDR3 DNA reads as TGCGCCAGCAGCCTCGGGCGGCTAGCGGGATTCCCAGATACGCAGTATTTT. As protein: CASSLGRLAGFPDTQYF. Full variable domain (remainder filled in from reference TRBV5-1 and TRBJ2-3): KAGVTQTPRYLIKTRGQQVTLSCSPISGHRSVSWYQQTPGQGLQFLFEYFSETQRNKGNFPGRFSGRQFSNSRSEMNVSTLELGDSALYLCASSLGRLAGFPDTQYFGPGTRLTVL.

In its sample, this clone was seen once. This chain links TRBV18 with TRBJ2-1, with D perhaps matching TRBD1 or TRBD2 (5 bases each). Germline V CDR1 and CDR2: KGHSH, LQKENI. V lost 3 bases, J lost 8 bases, and 11 bases lay in between. The CDR3 has 13 amino acids. CDR3 DNA: TGTGCCAGCTCACCGCGTTTGGGGGATGAGCAGTTCTTC. The encoded protein is CASSPRLGDEQFF. The variable domain in full, with the rest retrieved from reference TRBV18 and TRBJ2-1, is NAGVMQNPRHLVRRRGQEARLRCSPMKGHSHVYWYRQLPEEGLKFMVYLQKENIIDESGMPKERFSAEFPKEGPSILRIQQVVRGDSAAYFCASSPRLGDEQFFGPGTRLTVL.

This clone has a count of ten or more. The V call is TRBV28, the J call TRBJ2-7; 11 bases match TRBD2. J lost 2 bases, V lost 3 bases, and 9 bases had no gene match. The CDR3 runs 17 residues. Germline CDR1 and CDR2: MDHEN and SYDVKM. The CDR3 DNA sequence: TGTGCCAGCAGTTTTCATCCTAGCGGGGGGACCACCTACGAGCAGTACTTC. It yields the protein CASSFHPSGGTTYEQYF.

The chain uses TRBV7-2 and TRBJ1-4, with 7 bases that match TRBD1. The CDR3 totals 16 residues. CDR1 and CDR2 from the germline V gene are SGHTA and FQGNSA. The junction had 5 bases not matched to a gene; V was cut back by 1 base and J by 3 bases. The CDR3 DNA reads as TGTGCCAGCAGCTTAGGCAACAGGGGTGCTAATGAAAAACTGTTTTTT. This encodes CASSLGNRGANEKLFF.

The rearrangement links TRBV5-6 to TRBJ2-2, with 9 bases fitting TRBD1. The CDR3 extends over 16 amino acids. Losses at the gene ends were 3 bases for V and 6 bases for J; bases not matched to a gene: 9. Looked up from germline, CDR1 is SGHDT and CDR2 is YYEEEE. CDR3 protein: CASSSLGQGSSGELFF. The CDR3 DNA sequence: TGTGCCAGCAGCTCCCTGGGACAGGGATCGTCCGGGGAGCTGTTTTTT.

This clone has a single count. The rearrangement links TRBV6-1 to TRBJ1-6; D might be TRBD1 (5 bases). Germline CDR1 MNHNS, CDR2 SASEGT. Trimming left V 10 bases short and J 4 bases short, with 11 bases between. The CDR3 is made up of 13 amino acids. CDR3 coding DNA: TGTGCCATCCGAGGGGCATATAATTCACCCCTCCACTTT. Translated, it gives CAIRGAYNSPLHF.

The chain joins TRBV5-5 to TRBJ1-1, with D tentatively TRBD1 (5 bases). CDR1 and CDR2 (germline): SGHKS, YYEKEE (reference sequence). The V end was cut by 0 bases, the J end by 6 bases, with 18 bases between. There are 16 residues in the CDR3. The CDR3 sequence is CASSLGPIGAVAEAFF. The CDR3 region has the DNA TGTGCCAGCAGCTTGGGCCCCATCGGGGCGGTGGCTGAAGCTTTCTTT.

This sequence joins TRBV5-1 and TRBJ2-3; D may be TRBD1 or TRBD2 (6 bases each). V lost 0 bases, J lost 5 bases, and 13 bases lay in between. The germline V gene encodes CDR1 SGHRS and CDR2 YFSETQ. The CDR3 consists of 15 residues. The CDR3 nucleotides are TGCGCCAGCAGCTTGGTAGGGGGGCTTAGAGATACGCAGTATTTT. This encodes CASSLVGGLRDTQYF.

The chain recombines TRBV5-1 with TRBJ2-7; a weak D match, TRBD2 (6 bases). This CDR3 is 17 amino acids long. The V gene's germline CDR1 is SGHRS and CDR2 YFSETQ. Between the trimmed V and J ends, which lost 1 base and 4 bases, there was a span of 21 bases. CDR3 bases: TGCGCCAGCAGCTTGCAATCCGGGACTTCCTTATCTTACGAGCAGTACTTC. As protein: CASSLQSGTSLSYEQYF.

Remarks on this clone: It is likely a read error, because the conserved phenylalanine at the end of the CDR3 is missing. The limits of the CDR3 on the DNA are not certain, so only TCRdb's listed CDR3 is given. The chain employs TRBV20-1 and TRBJ2-3; TRBD2 reflects the table's D call only, with no check against the DNA. Germline values: CDR1 DFQATT, CDR2 SNEGSKA (reference sequence). The CDR3 sequence runs 10 residues, both termini included. The chain's CDR3 is CSARVSGGVG.

J is TRBJ2-5 and V is TRBV2, with D perhaps being TRBD1 or TRBD2 (5 bases each). The CDR3 contains 14 residues. V lost 7 bases to trimming and J lost 1 base, with 13 bases between them. The germline CDR1 and CDR2 sequences are SNHLY and FYNNEI. The CDR3 protein is CASTEPGAQETQYF. The CDR3 DNA is TGTGCCAGCACCGAACCCGGGGCCCAAGAGACCCAGTACTTC.

As DNA, the CDR3 is TGCAGTGCTAGTCACGGAGATACGCAGTATTTT. Translation gives CSASHGDTQYF. The rearrangement links TRBV20-1 to TRBJ2-3, with D hard to call. This CDR3 comprises 11 residues. Germline V lookup: CDR1 DFQATT, CDR2 SNEGSKA (reference sequence). Trimming cost V 3 bases and J 5 bases, with 6 bases left between them.

In regard to this clone: A read error likely explains this, since a far larger clone differs by one base. The V and J genes are TRBV2 and TRBJ2-7; 9 bases agree with TRBD1. Unmatched junction bases numbered 6, after V lost 6 bases and J lost 3 bases. This CDR3 spans 14 amino acids. Looked up from germline, CDR1 is SNHLY and CDR2 is FYNNEI. The DNA of the CDR3 is TGTGCCAGCAGCCCCGGGACAGGGTTCTACGAGCAGTACTTC. Its protein product is CASSPGTGFYEQYF.

This clone has just a few counts. The chain carries TRBV5-1 and TRBJ2-2; 8 nucleotides agree with TRBD1. The CDR3 consists of 16 residues. Per the germline V gene, CDR1 is SGHRS and CDR2 is YFSETQ. V was pared by 3 bases and J by 4 bases, with 8 bases of the junction left unmatched. This CDR3 reads CASSSTGTGFTGELFF. The CDR3 nucleotides read TGCGCCAGCAGCTCGACCGGGACAGGTTTCACCGGGGAGCTGTTTTTT.

The CDR3 loop reads CASSTGTTTYEQYF. Written as DNA, the CDR3 is TGTGCCAGCAGTACCGGGACAACTACCTACGAGCAGTACTTC. The chain has TRBV7-2 and TRBJ2-7; D might be TRBD1 (6 bases). This CDR3 is 14 amino acids long. Germline V lookup: CDR1 SGHTA, CDR2 FQGNSA. The V end was cut by 6 bases, the J end by 2 bases, with 14 bases between. Complete variable domain (other parts from reference TRBV7-2 and TRBJ2-7): GAGVSQSPSNKVTEKGKDVELRCDPISGHTALYWYRQSLGQGLEFLIYFQGNSAPDKSGLPSDRFSAERTGGSVSTLTIQRTQQEDSAVYLCASSTGTTTYEQYFGPGTRLTVT.

The rearrangement links TRBV5-1 to TRBJ2-3, with D possibly being TRBD2 (5 bases). CDR1 and CDR2 (germline): SGHRS, YFSETQ. The V gene lost 5 bases and the J gene lost 1 base, with 11 bases spanning the gap. The CDR3 runs to 14 residues. The CDR3 coding sequence is TGCGCCAGCAGTAGGGCGGGCCGCACAGATACGCAGTATTTT. It encodes CASSRAGRTDTQYF.

This chain uses TRBV7-2 with TRBJ2-1, with D perhaps TRBD1 (5 bases). The CDR3 extends over 14 amino acids. Germline V gives CDR1 SGHTA, CDR2 FQGNSA. V lost 8 bases and J 3 bases, leaving 14 bases between the germline ends. CDR3 sequence: CASSFDQGYNEQFF. The CDR3 DNA follows: TGTGCCAGCTCTTTTGACCAGGGCTACAATGAGCAGTTCTTC. The full variable domain, completed using reference TRBV7-2 and TRBJ2-1, is GAGVSQSPSNKVTEKGKDVELRCDPISGHTALYWYRQSLGQGLEFLIYFQGNSAPDKSGLPSDRFSAERTGGSVSTLTIQRTQQEDSAVYLCASSFDQGYNEQFFGPGTRLTVL.